The 31 T cell receptor beta chains in this list originate from one sample, sequenced in a study of human T cells and chemical hapten exposure. Described time point: healthy volunteer bleed at 6 weeks. The template was total RNA from unfractionated whole blood. TCRdb reprocessed the RACE reads via MiXCR and lists one record per CDR3 protein. The sample contains around 80,000 distinct CDR3 sequences, 8.6% of which appear only once. The sample taken for sequencing was whole blood. These receptor sequences come from a male donor in good health. Some clones in this sample may be carry-over from other donors' samples.

This clonotype turned up a few times. V gene TRBV3-1 combines with J gene TRBJ2-1; no reliable D call. The germline CDR1 and CDR2 sequences are LGHDT and YNNKEL (reference sequence). This CDR3 comprises 16 residues. Deletions cut 0 bases from V and 4 bases from J, with 13 bases between. The CDR3 spells CASSQDERSVYNEQFF. The CDR3 region has the DNA TGTGCCAGCAGCCAAGATGAGCGAAGCGTTTACAATGAGCAGTTCTTC.

This clonotype was seen only a few times. The genes are TRBV7-2 and TRBJ1-5, with D unresolved. V shed 0 bases and J shed 6 bases, with 9 bases lying between them. The CDR3 has 14 amino acids. Germline CDR1 and CDR2: SGHTA and FQGNSA. CDR3 in amino acids: CASSLALSGQPQHF. The CDR3 region has the DNA TGTGCCAGCAGCTTAGCGCTAAGTGGTCAGCCCCAGCATTTT.

This clonotype was counted a few times. The V and J genes are TRBV6-1 and TRBJ1-2; 9 bases match TRBD1. J lost 4 bases, V lost 6 bases, and 9 bases had no gene match. Germline values: CDR1 MNHNS, CDR2 SASEGT. The CDR3 is 15 residues long. In DNA, the CDR3 is TGTGCCAGCAGCTCCGGGACAGGGCCCTCCTATGGCTACACCTTC. The encoded protein is CASSSGTGPSYGYTF.

The rearrangement uses TRBV3-1 and TRBJ1-3; 7 bases are a match to TRBD1. This CDR3 has 13 amino acids. The germline V gene encodes CDR1 LGHDT and CDR2 YNNKEL (reference sequence). V lost 6 bases and J lost 4; bases outside the gene matches: 3. The CDR3 DNA sequence: TGTGCCAGCAGAGGGGGCGCCGGAAACACCATATATTTT. The encoded protein is CASRGGAGNTIYF.

The table lists this clonotype with a few counts. V is TRBV7-9 and J is TRBJ1-1; D is unclear. There are 16 residues in the CDR3. Germline V gene data show CDR1 as SEHNR and CDR2 as FQNEAQ (reference sequence). V was shortened by 4 bases and J by 0 bases, with 15 bases between the two germline ends. CDR3 protein: CASSYPEGNMNTEAFF. In DNA form, the CDR3 reads TGTGCCAGCAGCTACCCCGAGGGAAACATGAACACTGAAGCTTTCTTT.

This chain uses TRBV5-1 with TRBJ1-1; no reliable D call. This CDR3 is built from 13 residues. V was shortened by 2 bases and J by 6 bases, with 11 bases between the two germline ends. Germline V gene lookup returns CDR1 SGHRS and CDR2 YFSETQ. The CDR3 protein is CASSFGEIAEAFF. The CDR3 DNA reads TGCGCCAGCAGCTTCGGGGAGATTGCTGAAGCTTTCTTT.

Only a few counts were recorded for this clonotype. The rearrangement uses TRBV29-1 and TRBJ2-2, with D possibly being TRBD1 (5 bases). The CDR3 runs 14 residues. Germline V gene data show CDR1 as SQVTM and CDR2 as ANQGSEA. The germline V and J ends were trimmed by 1 base and 7 bases, with 13 bases remaining between them. The CDR3 protein is CSVEVGQGIGELFF. CDR3 sequence (DNA): TGCAGCGTTGAAGTGGGGCAGGGTATCGGGGAGCTGTTTTTT.

This clonotype was found many times. The chain joins TRBV27 to TRBJ2-7; TRBD1 aligns across 9 bases. The germline CDR1 and CDR2 sequences are MNHEY and SMNVEV (reference sequence). V lost 6 bases, J lost 6 bases, and 9 bases stayed unmatched. The CDR3 runs 14 residues. The CDR3: CASSRNRGPGEQYF. CDR3 nucleotide sequence: TGTGCCAGCAGCAGAAACAGGGGGCCGGGCGAGCAGTACTTC.

This clonotype was seen a few times. The chain carries TRBV4-2 and TRBJ1-4; 8 bases align to TRBD1. Per the germline V gene, CDR1 is LGHNA and CDR2 is YNFKEQ. The CDR3 covers 16 residues. V gave up 3 bases and J gave up 3 bases; unmatched junction bases: 6. CDR3: CASSQSDRGPNEKLFF. For the CDR3, the DNA is TGTGCCAGCAGCCAGTCCGACAGGGGCCCTAATGAAAAACTGTTTTTT.

This clonotype has a handful of counts. The chain combines TRBV7-2 with TRBJ2-3; D not resolved. The CDR3 consists of 15 residues. Germline CDR1 is SGHTA and CDR2 is FQGNSA. V was shortened by 5 bases and J by 0 bases, with 12 bases between the two germline ends. The CDR3 DNA reads as TGTGCCAGCAGCCCAGATTACTTGAGCACAGATACGCAGTATTTT. Translating gives CASSPDYLSTDTQYF. Complete variable domain (other parts from reference TRBV7-2 and TRBJ2-3): GAGVSQSPSNKVTEKGKDVELRCDPISGHTALYWYRQSLGQGLEFLIYFQGNSAPDKSGLPSDRFSAERTGGSVSTLTIQRTQQEDSAVYLCASSPDYLSTDTQYFGPGTRLTVL.

This chain uses TRBV12-3 or TRBV12-4 with TRBJ2-4; 8 bases match TRBD1. The CDR3 spans 17 residues. V dropped 3 bases and J dropped 0; count of bases not matched to a gene: 7. The CDR3 DNA follows: TGTGCCAGCAGTTTCCTTAGGACAGGGCTAGCCAAAAACATTCAGTACTTC. Protein: CASSFLRTGLAKNIQYF.

This clonotype was seen a handful of times. This chain links TRBV12-3 or TRBV12-4 with TRBJ2-4, with a possible D match to TRBD1 (6 bases). CDR3 length: 15 residues. V lost 5 bases and J 1 base, leaving 12 bases between the germline ends. The CDR3 region is CASSPHRDAKNIQYF. The DNA of the CDR3 is TGTGCCAGCAGTCCGCACAGGGACGCCAAAAACATTCAGTACTTC.

This clonotype came up many times. The chain carries TRBV12-3 or TRBV12-4 and TRBJ2-7; D gene uncertain. V was cut by 6 bases and J by 1 base, with 7 bases left in between. The CDR3 sequence is 12 residues long. The CDR3 loop reads CASRIGSYEQYF. DNA for the CDR3: TGTGCCAGCAGAATCGGTTCCTACGAGCAGTACTTC.

This clonotype came up a few times. The V call is TRBV4-3, the J call TRBJ2-3; a possible D gene is TRBD1 (5 bases). This CDR3 has 14 residues. The V gene lost 0 bases and the J gene lost 3 bases, with 7 bases spanning the gap. Germline V CDR1 and CDR2: LGHNA, YSLEER. The DNA for the CDR3 is TGCGCCAGCAGCCAAGATTCAGGGACAGATACGCAGTATTTT. Amino acid sequence: CASSQDSGTDTQYF.

This clonotype has a handful of counts. The chain combines TRBV12-3 or TRBV12-4 with TRBJ1-1, with a weak D call TRBD1 (6 bases). The CDR3 runs to 15 residues. The ends were cut back, 6 bases at V and 4 bases at J, with 18 bases in the middle. The CDR3 here is CASSPTGSGGTEAFF. The CDR3, as DNA: TGTGCCAGCAGCCCTACAGGGAGCGGTGGCACTGAAGCTTTCTTT.

The rearrangement links TRBV6-5 to TRBJ2-3, with D perhaps TRBD2 (9 bases). Germline-derived CDR1 and CDR2 are MNHEY and SVGAGI. V was clipped by 7 bases and J by 5 bases, with 25 bases between them. The CDR3 covers 17 residues. This CDR3 is CASTKGDLAGTGDTQYF. The CDR3 DNA sequence: TGTGCCAGCACTAAAGGGGACCTAGCGGGGACAGGAGATACGCAGTATTTT.

This clonotype was seen many times. V gene TRBV10-2 combines with J gene TRBJ1-1; TRBD1 aligns across 7 bases. The CDR3 length is 14 residues. V was pared by 8 bases and J by 10 bases, with 16 bases of the junction left unmatched. Germline lookup yields CDR1 WSHSY and CDR2 SAAADI. DNA for the CDR3: TGCGCCAGCGTTCCGGGACAGCCGCAAAGCACAGCTTTCTTT. Its translation is CASVPGQPQSTAFF.

This clonotype was seen a few times. The chain joins TRBV20-1 to TRBJ2-5; 11 bases map to TRBD2. The CDR3 runs 14 residues. Germline CDR1 reads DFQATT; CDR2 reads SNEGSKA (reference sequence). V was clipped by 5 bases and J by 4 bases; unmatched bases: 6. CDR3 DNA sequence: TGCAGTGCTGACGTAGCGGGAGGGTCAGAGACCCAGTACTTC. This gives the protein CSADVAGGSETQYF.

This clonotype was found a few times. The rearrangement uses TRBV6-5 and TRBJ1-5; D not resolved. Per germline, CDR1 MNHEY and CDR2 SVGAGI. V was trimmed by 0 bases and J by 7 bases, leaving 10 bases between them. This CDR3 has 14 residues. The CDR3 spells CASSYSTFGQPQHF. The CDR3 nucleotides read TGTGCCAGCAGTTACTCCACATTTGGGCAGCCCCAGCATTTT.

This clonotype was found many times. The chain couples TRBV20-1 to TRBJ1-5; 7 nucleotides agree with TRBD1. Trimming removed 0 bases from V and 1 base from J; junction bases left unmatched: 3. The CDR3 runs to 15 residues. Germline-derived CDR1 and CDR2 are DFQATT and SNEGSKA (reference sequence). CDR3 residues: CSARDRQGSNQPQHF. The CDR3 nucleotides read TGCAGTGCTAGAGATAGACAGGGAAGCAATCAGCCCCAGCATTTT.

The genes are TRBV3-1 and TRBJ2-3, with unresolved D. CDR1 is LGHDT and CDR2 is YNNKEL in the germline V gene (reference sequence). The CDR3 is 15 amino acids. With 0 bases removed from V and 5 bases from J, the gap between germline ends came to 12 bases. The CDR3 DNA reads as TGTGCCAGCAGCCAAGATCAAGGGATGGGAGATACGCAGTATTTT. This gives the protein CASSQDQGMGDTQYF.

The J gene is TRBJ2-2, the V gene TRBV3-1, with TRBD2 identical over 10 bases. J gave up 3 bases and V 7 bases, and 5 bases lay outside the gene matches. The CDR3 contains 15 residues. CDR1 LGHDT and CDR2 YNNKEL come from the germline V gene (reference sequence). The CDR3 loop reads CASNTAGGDTGELFF. CDR3 sequence (DNA): TGTGCCAGCAACACAGCGGGAGGGGACACCGGGGAGCTGTTTTTT.

This clonotype has a count of ten or more. J is TRBJ2-7 and V is TRBV12-3 or TRBV12-4, with TRBD2 matching over 12 bases. The CDR3 contains 16 residues. V lost 4 bases and J lost 3; bases outside the gene matches: 7. CDR3 amino acids: CASSSGLAGVHYEQYF. In DNA form, the CDR3 reads TGTGCCAGCAGTTCGGGACTAGCGGGTGTACACTACGAGCAGTACTTC.

In this sample, this clonotype turned up many times. This chain uses TRBV2 with TRBJ2-6; a possible D gene is TRBD2 (6 bases). V was clipped by 6 bases and J by 0 bases, with 12 bases between them. The germline CDR1 and CDR2 sequences are SNHLY and FYNNEI. This CDR3 spans 16 amino acids. The CDR3: CASSPGGTSGANVLTF. In DNA form, the CDR3 reads TGTGCCAGCAGCCCTGGGGGGACCTCTGGGGCCAACGTCCTGACTTTC.

This clonotype has just a few counts. V and J are TRBV27 and TRBJ1-5; tentatively, D is TRBD1 (5 bases). V dropped 3 bases and J dropped 4 bases, with 10 bases sitting between them. Germline-derived CDR1 and CDR2 are MNHEY and SMNVEV (reference sequence). The CDR3 is 14 amino acids. DNA for the CDR3: TGTGCCAGCAGTTTCGACAGTTTTAATCAGCCCCAGCATTTT. Translated: CASSFDSFNQPQHF.

Only a few counts were recorded for this clonotype. The rearrangement joins TRBV9 to TRBJ2-1, with TRBD1 matching 8 bases. Germline trimming cut 5 bases from V and 6 bases from J; bases unmatched to any gene: 7. Germline loops: CDR1 SGDLS, CDR2 YYNGEE. The CDR3 loop spans 14 amino acids. The CDR3 reads CASRPWTGPNEQFF. The CDR3 coding sequence is TGTGCCAGCAGGCCGTGGACAGGGCCCAATGAGCAGTTCTTC. Together with reference TRBV9 and TRBJ2-1, the CDR3 gives the full variable domain: DSGVTQTPKHLITATGQRVTLRCSPRSGDLSVYWYQQSLDQGLQFLIQYYNGEERAKGNILERFSAQQFPDLHSELNLSSLELGDSALYFCASRPWTGPNEQFFGPGTRLTVL.

The chain is built from TRBV20-1 and TRBJ1-2; weak D call: TRBD1 (5 bases). CDR3 size: 14 residues. Trimming cost V 5 bases and J 4 bases, with 17 bases left between them. Germline assignment: CDR1 DFQATT and CDR2 SNEGSKA (reference sequence). CDR3 region: CSASSAGHLYGYTF. In DNA, the CDR3 is TGCAGTGCTTCCAGCGCCGGACACCTCTATGGCTACACCTTC.

Comment on this clonotype: Its ends do not fully match the called genes, so a read error is possible. The rearrangement joins TRBV5-4 to TRBJ1-6; 7 bases are a match to TRBD1. Germline assignment: CDR1 SGHNT and CDR2 YYREEE (reference sequence). This CDR3 is 12 amino acids long. Here the CDR3 reads CASSSPGTAAYF. CDR3 nucleotide sequence: TGTGCCAGCAGCTCCCCCGGGACAGCCGCCTACTTT.

CDR3 sequence reads: CASSHGQGSEQYF. For the CDR3, the DNA is TGCGCCAGCAGTCACGGCCAGGGGAGCGAGCAGTACTTC. The chain has TRBV4-1 and TRBJ2-7; D is possibly TRBD1 (6 bases). V lost 6 bases and J lost 6, with 15 bases in between. The CDR3 sequence is 13 residues long. In germline, CDR1 is MGHRA, CDR2 YSYEKL.

The chain employs TRBV29-1 and TRBJ1-1; D is uncertain. The germline CDR1 and CDR2 sequences are SQVTM and ANQGSEA. Between the trimmed V and J ends, which lost 3 bases and 8 bases, there was a span of 13 bases. This CDR3 has 12 residues. The CDR3 DNA reads TGCAGCGTTGATTACGGATACGACGAAGCTTTCTTT. This translates into CSVDYGYDEAFF.

This clonotype came up many times. The chain recombines TRBV5-4 with TRBJ2-7, with D perhaps assigned TRBD1 or TRBD2 (5 bases each). Germline V gene sequence: CDR1 SGHNT, CDR2 YYREEE (reference sequence). The CDR3 is 14 amino acids. V lost 2 bases and J lost 4, with 13 bases in between. The CDR3 DNA sequence: TGTGCCAGCAGCTTAGGGCCAGAGGGGTACGAGCAGTACTTC. This codes for CASSLGPEGYEQYF.